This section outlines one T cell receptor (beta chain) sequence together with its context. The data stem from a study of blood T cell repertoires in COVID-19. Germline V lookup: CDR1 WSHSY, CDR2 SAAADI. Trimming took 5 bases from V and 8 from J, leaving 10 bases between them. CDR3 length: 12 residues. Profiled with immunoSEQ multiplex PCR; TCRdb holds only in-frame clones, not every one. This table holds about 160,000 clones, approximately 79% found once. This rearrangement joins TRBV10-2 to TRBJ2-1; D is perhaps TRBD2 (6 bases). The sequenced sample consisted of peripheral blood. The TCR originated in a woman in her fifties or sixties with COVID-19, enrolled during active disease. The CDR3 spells CASSTSTDEQFF. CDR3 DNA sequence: TGCGCCAGCAGTACTAGCACGGATGAGCAGTTCTTC.